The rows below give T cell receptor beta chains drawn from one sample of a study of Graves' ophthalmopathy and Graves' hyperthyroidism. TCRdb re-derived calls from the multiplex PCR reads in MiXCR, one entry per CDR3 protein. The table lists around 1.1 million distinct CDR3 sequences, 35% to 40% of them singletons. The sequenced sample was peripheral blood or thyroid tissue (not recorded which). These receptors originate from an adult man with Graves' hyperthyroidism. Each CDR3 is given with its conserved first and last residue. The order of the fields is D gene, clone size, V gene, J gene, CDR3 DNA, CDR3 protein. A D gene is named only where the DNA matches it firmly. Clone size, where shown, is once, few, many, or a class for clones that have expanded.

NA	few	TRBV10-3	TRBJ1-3	TGTGCCAGCAGTGCAGCCGGTGACTCTGGAAACACCATATATTTT	CASSAAGDSGNTIYF
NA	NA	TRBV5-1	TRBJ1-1	TGCGCCAGCAGCAGTTTAGCGGGACTAAACACTGAAGCTTTCTTT	CASSSLAGLNTEAFF
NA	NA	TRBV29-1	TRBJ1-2	TGCAGCGTTAGCAGGGGCGGTGGCTACACCTTC	CSVSRGGGYTF
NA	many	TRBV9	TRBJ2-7	TGTGCCAGCAGCCGCGGTAAGGGGAACGAGCAGTACTTC	CASSRGKGNEQYF
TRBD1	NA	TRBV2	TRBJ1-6	TGTGCCAGCAGCCAGGGGGCGGGTTCACCCCTCCACTTT	CASSQGAGSPLHF
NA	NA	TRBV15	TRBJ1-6	TGTGCCACCAGCAGAGATCGCAGGGGACGTTCACCCCTCCACTTT	CATSRDRRGRSPLHF
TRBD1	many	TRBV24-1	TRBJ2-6	TGTGCCACCAGTGATTACCTCGGACAGGGGGGGACTGGGGCCAACGTCCTGACTTTC	CATSDYLGQGGTGANVLTF
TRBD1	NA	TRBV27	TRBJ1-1	TGTGCCAGCAGGGGACAGGGCGGCGCTTCCGAGACTGAAGCTTTCTTT	CASRGQGGASETEAFF
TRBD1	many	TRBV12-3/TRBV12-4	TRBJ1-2	TGTGCCAGCAGCCTCGGACAGGGGGTCCTCTATGGCTACACCTTC	CASSLGQGVLYGYTF
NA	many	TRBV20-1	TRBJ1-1	TGCAGTGGGGAAACGGGGGTACTCACTGAAGCTTTCTTT	CSGETGVLTEAFF
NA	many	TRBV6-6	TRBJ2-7	TGTGCCAGCAGTTACACTGACGGAAGCTCCTACGAGCAGTACTTC	CASSYTDGSSYEQYF
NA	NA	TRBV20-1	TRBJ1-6	TGCAGTGCTAGGGGGCATAATTCACCCCTCCACTTT	CSARGHNSPLHF
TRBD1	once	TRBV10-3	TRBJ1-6	TGTGCCATCAGACCGGGACAGTCAGGGTCACCCCTCCACTTT	CAIRPGQSGSPLHF
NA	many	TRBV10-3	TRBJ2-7	TGTGCCATCAGTGAGTCAATAGGGGCCTCCTCCTACGAGCAGTACTTC	CAISESIGASSYEQYF
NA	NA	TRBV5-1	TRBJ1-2	TGCGCCAGCAGCCTAGGGGACACCGCGGGCTACACCTTC	CASSLGDTAGYTF
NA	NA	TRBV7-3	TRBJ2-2	TGTGCCAGCAGCTTAACAGGGGAGTCCACCGGGGAGCTGTTTTTT	CASSLTGESTGELFF
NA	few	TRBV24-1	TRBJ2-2	TGTGCCACCAGTGATTTGTCCCGGGACACCGGGGAGCTGTTTTTT	CATSDLSRDTGELFF
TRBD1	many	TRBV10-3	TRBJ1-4	TGTGCCATCAGCGCGGGGCAGGGGGGTGAAAAACTGTTTTTT	CAISAGQGGEKLFF
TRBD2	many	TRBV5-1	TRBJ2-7	TGCGCCAGCAGCGCTACTAGCGGGACCCTAGCGGACTACGAGCAGTACTTC	CASSATSGTLADYEQYF
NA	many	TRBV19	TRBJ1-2	TGTGCCAGTAGTATTTTCCCAGGGGAGCATGGCTACACCTTC	CASSIFPGEHGYTF
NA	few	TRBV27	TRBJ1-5	TGTGCCAGCAGTCTGGTGGGGGCGCTCCAGCCCCAGCATTTT	CASSLVGALQPQHF
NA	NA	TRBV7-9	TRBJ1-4	TGTGCCAGCAGCTTGGTCCAAGGCATTAATGAAAAACTGTTTTTT	CASSLVQGINEKLFF
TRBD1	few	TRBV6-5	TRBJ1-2	TGTGCCAGCAGAACGGGACAGGTTGATGGCTACACCTTC	CASRTGQVDGYTF
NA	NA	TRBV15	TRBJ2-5	TGTGCCAGTTCAACCGGGACGAGGAGGGGGGTTTGGGAGACCCAGTACTTC	CASSTGTRRGVWETQYF